The 10 T cell receptor beta chains below come from one sample, sequenced in a study of blood T cell repertoires in COVID-19. The method was immunoSEQ multiplex PCR; TCRdb's version includes in-frame clones alone and lacks a portion of them. Of over 65,000 clones listed, about four fifths are singletons. The material sequenced was peripheral blood. All receptors come from a woman between 35 and 50 years old with active or convalescent COVID-19.

This chain uses TRBV19 with TRBJ1-1; D is unclear. The CDR3 covers 14 residues. The germline V gene encodes CDR1 LNHDA and CDR2 SQIVND (reference sequence). The ends were cut back, 3 bases at V and 0 bases at J, with 8 bases in the middle. The chain's CDR3 is CASSIGPMNTEAFF. As DNA, the CDR3 is TGTGCCAGTAGTATTGGGCCAATGAACACTGAAGCTTTCTTT.

This clone has a single count. V is TRBV10-3 and J is TRBJ2-5; TRBD1 matches at 7 bases. Germline trimming cut 4 bases from V and 4 bases from J; bases unmatched to any gene: 9. Germline V gene lookup returns CDR1 ENHRY and CDR2 SYGVKD. The CDR3 is 15 residues long. The CDR3 DNA sequence: TGTGCCATCAGTGGAACCCAACAGGGGAGAGAGACCCAGTACTTC. It specifies CAISGTQQGRETQYF.

The chain carries TRBV2 and TRBJ2-1, with 9 bases aligning to TRBD1. V lost 3 bases to trimming and J lost 14 bases; unmatched junction nucleotides: 8. The CDR3 has 13 amino acids. Germline loops: CDR1 SNHLY, CDR2 FYNNEI. DNA of the CDR3: TGTGCCAGCAGTGAGGGACAGGGCCAAGTAGAGTTCTTC. This gives the protein CASSEGQGQVEFF.

The chain employs TRBV24-1 and TRBJ1-1; 7 positions agree with TRBD1. This CDR3 has 15 residues. The ends lost 3 bases at V and 9 bases at J; junction bases unmatched: 12. Germline V gives CDR1 KGHDR, CDR2 SFDVKD. The CDR3 is CATSDRQGMGGKAFF. CDR3 DNA sequence: TGTGCCACCAGTGATAGACAGGGCATGGGGGGAAAAGCTTTCTTT.

This chain links TRBV3-1 (or the pseudogene TRBV3-2) with TRBJ2-5; 9 positions match TRBD1. The CDR3 extends over 16 amino acids. V was pared by 0 bases and J by 5 bases, with 7 bases of the junction left unmatched. Looked up from germline, CDR1 is LGHDT and CDR2 is YNNKEL (reference sequence). CDR3 region: CASSQDWTGDLETQYF. CDR3 DNA: TGTGCCAGCAGCCAAGATTGGACAGGGGATTTGGAGACCCAGTACTTC.

The genes are TRBV9 and TRBJ2-2; 7 bases are a match to TRBD2. The J segment lost 0 bases and the V segment lost 3 bases, leaving 5 bases of the junction unmatched. The germline V gene has CDR1 SGDLS and CDR2 YYNGEE. This CDR3 is 16 amino acids long. CDR3 residues: CASSGVGGANTGELFF. CDR3 DNA sequence: TGTGCCAGCAGCGGGGTGGGAGGGGCGAACACCGGGGAGCTGTTTTTT.

The V and J genes are TRBV7-2 and TRBJ2-5; 11 nucleotides agree with TRBD2. The CDR3 runs to 15 residues. V trimming: 3 bases; J trimming: 5 bases; junction bases outside the gene matches: 5. CDR1 is SGHTA, CDR2 FQGNSA, per germline. CDR3 amino acids: CASSFRLAGRETQYF. CDR3 in DNA: TGTGCCAGCAGCTTCAGACTAGCGGGAAGGGAGACCCAGTACTTC.

The rearrangement links TRBV24-1 to TRBJ1-5, with D hard to call. Germline V gene data show CDR1 as KGHDR and CDR2 as SFDVKD. Trimming pared 7 bases from V and 10 bases from J, leaving 22 bases between. There are 15 residues in the CDR3. The CDR3 DNA reads TGTGCCACCAGACACAAGGACGGGGAATTGGAACCCCAGCATTTT. This gives the protein CATRHKDGELEPQHF.

V is TRBV18 and J is TRBJ2-7, with 7 bases that match TRBD1. Germline loops: CDR1 KGHSH, CDR2 LQKENI. V shed 8 bases, J shed 3 bases, and the junction held 1 base outside the gene matches. The CDR3 runs to 11 residues. Written as DNA, the CDR3 is TGTGCCAGCCGGGACAGCTACGAGCAGTACTTC. It is translated as CASRDSYEQYF.

This chain links TRBV19 with TRBJ2-7; D is undetermined. Trimming shortened V by 5 bases and J by 0 bases, and 11 bases separated the two germline ends. The CDR3 has 14 amino acids. CDR1 and CDR2 (germline): LNHDA, SQIVND (reference sequence). The CDR3 here is CASSAQVSSYEQYF. The CDR3, as DNA: TGTGCCAGTAGTGCGCAGGTAAGCTCCTACGAGCAGTACTTC.